A selection of T cell receptor beta chains follows, all from one sample in a study of shared clonotypes between healthy human individuals. Sequencing used immunoSEQ multiplex PCR; TCRdb keeps in-frame clones, though not all of them. The data contain roughly 2.1 million clones, 90% to 95% of them singletons. Material for sequencing was naive CD8+ T cells from PBMCs. Every receptor here comes from a man aged 18 to 29 in good health. Some clones in this sample may be carry-over from other donors' samples. The CDR3 runs from the conserved cysteine through the conserved F or W. Each record gives: CDR3 length, J gene, V gene, clone size, D gene, CDR3 DNA, CDR3 protein. The D gene is left open where the match is weak. Only some rows state a clone size, as once, few, many or a class for expanded clones.

cdr3_length: 15
j_call: TRBJ2-7
v_call: TRBV5-1
clone_size: -
d_call: TRBD2
cdr3_nt: TGCGCCAGCAGCCTTAGACTAGCGGAGGCCTACGAGCAGTACTTC
cdr3_aa: CASSLRLAEAYEQYF

cdr3_length: 13
j_call: TRBJ2-2
v_call: TRBV11-2
clone_size: -
d_call: -
cdr3_nt: TGTGCCAGCAGCTCCGGTGCAACCGGGGAGCTGTTTTTT
cdr3_aa: CASSSGATGELFF

cdr3_length: 16
j_call: TRBJ2-2
v_call: TRBV11-2
clone_size: -
d_call: TRBD2
cdr3_nt: TGTGCCAGCAGCTCAATTAGCGGGGCGAACACCGGGGAGCTGTTTTTT
cdr3_aa: CASSSISGANTGELFF

cdr3_length: 14
j_call: TRBJ1-2
v_call: TRBV29-1
clone_size: -
d_call: TRBD1
cdr3_nt: TGCAGCGTTCTCCGGGACAGGGCTAACTATGGCTACACCTTC
cdr3_aa: CSVLRDRANYGYTF

cdr3_length: 12
j_call: TRBJ2-1
v_call: TRBV9
clone_size: -
d_call: -
cdr3_nt: TGTGCCAGCAGCGTTTCAGGGGATGAGCAGTTCTTC
cdr3_aa: CASSVSGDEQFF

cdr3_length: 12
j_call: TRBJ2-3
v_call: TRBV6-6
clone_size: -
d_call: -
cdr3_nt: TGTGCCAGCTGTTCCATCCCAGATACGCAGTATTTT
cdr3_aa: CASCSIPDTQYF

cdr3_length: 14
j_call: TRBJ1-4
v_call: TRBV10-1
clone_size: -
d_call: -
cdr3_nt: TGCGCCAGCAGAAGTCGGGTAATTAATGAAAAACTGTTTTTT
cdr3_aa: CASRSRVINEKLFF

cdr3_length: 17
j_call: TRBJ2-3
v_call: TRBV5-8
clone_size: -
d_call: TRBD2
cdr3_nt: TGTGCCAGCAGCCCTCGGGGGGTTATCACGGGCACAGATACGCAGTATTTT
cdr3_aa: CASSPRGVITGTDTQYF

cdr3_length: 13
j_call: TRBJ2-5
v_call: TRBV28
clone_size: -
d_call: TRBD1
cdr3_nt: TGTGCCAGCACCCGGGACAGGGGTGAGACCCAGTACTTC
cdr3_aa: CASTRDRGETQYF

cdr3_length: 16
j_call: TRBJ1-5
v_call: TRBV7-8
clone_size: -
d_call: -
cdr3_nt: TGTGCCAGCAGCTTAGTAGGCGGCGGAAGCAATCAGCCCCAGCATTTT
cdr3_aa: CASSLVGGGSNQPQHF

cdr3_length: 15
j_call: TRBJ1-2
v_call: TRBV9
clone_size: -
d_call: -
cdr3_nt: TGTGCCAGCAGCGTTCCCTCTACAGGGAGCGGCGGCTACACCTTC
cdr3_aa: CASSVPSTGSGGYTF

cdr3_length: 16
j_call: TRBJ2-2
v_call: TRBV27
clone_size: -
d_call: -
cdr3_nt: TGTGCCAGCAGCTACCGGACAGCGATAAACACCGGGGAGCTGTTTTTT
cdr3_aa: CASSYRTAINTGELFF

cdr3_length: 14
j_call: TRBJ2-1
v_call: TRBV7-9
clone_size: -
d_call: -
cdr3_nt: TGTGCCAGCAGCTCCCTACTAGGGAACAATGAGCAGTTCTTC
cdr3_aa: CASSSLLGNNEQFF

cdr3_length: 14
j_call: TRBJ1-1
v_call: TRBV9
clone_size: -
d_call: -
cdr3_nt: TGTGCCAGCAGCGCCCGGAACTTGAAGACTGAAGCTTTCTTT
cdr3_aa: CASSARNLKTEAFF

cdr3_length: 16
j_call: TRBJ2-3
v_call: TRBV6-6
clone_size: -
d_call: TRBD2
cdr3_nt: TGTGCCAGCACCGGAGAGCGGGAGGGGCCTCCAGATACGCAGTATTTT
cdr3_aa: CASTGEREGPPDTQYF

cdr3_length: 13
j_call: TRBJ2-7
v_call: TRBV30
clone_size: -
d_call: TRBD1
cdr3_nt: TGTGCCTGGAGTTGGACAGGGACCTACGAGCAGTACTTC
cdr3_aa: CAWSWTGTYEQYF

cdr3_length: 15
j_call: TRBJ2-7
v_call: TRBV28
clone_size: -
d_call: TRBD1
cdr3_nt: TGTGCCAGCAGTCCTTGGTCAGGGGGCAGGTACGAGCAGTACTTC
cdr3_aa: CASSPWSGGRYEQYF

cdr3_length: 16
j_call: TRBJ2-7
v_call: TRBV10-3
clone_size: -
d_call: TRBD1
cdr3_nt: TGTGCCATCAGGACCGCGGGCCAGGGGGCGCTTGCCGAGCAGTACTTC
cdr3_aa: CAIRTAGQGALAEQYF

cdr3_length: 10
j_call: TRBJ1-1
v_call: TRBV20-1
clone_size: -
d_call: -
cdr3_nt: TGCAGTGCTAGTCCCACTGAAGCTTTCTTT
cdr3_aa: CSASPTEAFF

cdr3_length: 15
j_call: TRBJ1-2
v_call: TRBV27
clone_size: -
d_call: -
cdr3_nt: TGTGCCAGCAGTTCCCAAGGGGGGGGACCCTATGGCTACACCTTC
cdr3_aa: CASSSQGGGPYGYTF

cdr3_length: 15
j_call: TRBJ2-1
v_call: TRBV7-9
clone_size: -
d_call: TRBD2
cdr3_nt: TGTGCCAGCAGTCCCGGGACTAGGATCTACAATGAGCAGTTCTTC
cdr3_aa: CASSPGTRIYNEQFF

cdr3_length: 13
j_call: TRBJ2-1
v_call: TRBV6-5
clone_size: once
d_call: -
cdr3_nt: TGTGCCAGCAGTACGACTAGTTGGCATGAGCAGTTCTTC
cdr3_aa: CASSTTSWHEQFF

cdr3_length: 14
j_call: TRBJ2-2
v_call: TRBV2
clone_size: -
d_call: -
cdr3_nt: TGTGCCAGCAGTGAAGGTCGAGAGACCGGGGAGCTGTTTTTT
cdr3_aa: CASSEGRETGELFF

cdr3_length: 12
j_call: TRBJ1-4
v_call: TRBV29-1
clone_size: -
d_call: -
cdr3_nt: TGCAGCGTTTTGGGGGGTAGCGAAGAACTGTTTTTT
cdr3_aa: CSVLGGSEELFF

cdr3_length: 11
j_call: TRBJ1-1
v_call: TRBV19
clone_size: -
d_call: -
cdr3_nt: TGTGCCAGTAGTATTGGGCCAGGGGCTTTCTTT
cdr3_aa: CASSIGPGAFF

cdr3_length: 15
j_call: TRBJ1-1
v_call: TRBV7-9
clone_size: -
d_call: TRBD1
cdr3_nt: TGTGCCAGCAGCTCTAAACAGGGGGCGAACACTGAAGCTTTCTTT
cdr3_aa: CASSSKQGANTEAFF

cdr3_length: 15
j_call: TRBJ1-5
v_call: TRBV7-9
clone_size: few
d_call: -
cdr3_nt: TGTGCCAGCAGCGCCGCTACCGGCAGCAATCAGCCCCAGCATTTT
cdr3_aa: CASSAATGSNQPQHF

cdr3_length: 14
j_call: TRBJ2-1
v_call: TRBV12-5
clone_size: once
d_call: TRBD1
cdr3_nt: TGTGCTAGTGGTTCCGGGACAGCATACAATGAGCAGTTCTTC
cdr3_aa: CASGSGTAYNEQFF

cdr3_length: 19
j_call: TRBJ2-3
v_call: TRBV4-1
clone_size: -
d_call: -
cdr3_nt: TGCGCCAGCAGCCAAGATGGCCCCCTTCGCACGACTAGCACAGATACGCAGTATTTT
cdr3_aa: CASSQDGPLRTTSTDTQYF

cdr3_length: 15
j_call: TRBJ2-2
v_call: TRBV9
clone_size: few
d_call: -
cdr3_nt: TGTGCCAGCAGCGTAGGTGGGGGTTTCGCCGGGGAGCTGTTTTTT
cdr3_aa: CASSVGGGFAGELFF

cdr3_length: 15
j_call: TRBJ1-3
v_call: TRBV9
clone_size: -
d_call: -
cdr3_nt: TGTGCCAGCAGCGACGACAGATACTCTGGAAACACCATATATTTT
cdr3_aa: CASSDDRYSGNTIYF

cdr3_length: 13
j_call: TRBJ2-1
v_call: TRBV28
clone_size: -
d_call: -
cdr3_nt: TGTGCCAGCAGTCCGACCGAAAACAATGAGCAGTTCTTC
cdr3_aa: CASSPTENNEQFF

cdr3_length: 14
j_call: TRBJ2-7
v_call: TRBV30
clone_size: -
d_call: TRBD1
cdr3_nt: TGTGCCTGGAGTGCGGGACAGGCGAACTACGAGCAGTACTTC
cdr3_aa: CAWSAGQANYEQYF

cdr3_length: 12
j_call: TRBJ1-2
v_call: TRBV7-9
clone_size: few
d_call: -
cdr3_nt: TGTGCCGGTGCCGCAGGAAACTATGGCTACACCTTC
cdr3_aa: CAGAAGNYGYTF

cdr3_length: 15
j_call: TRBJ1-1
v_call: TRBV19
clone_size: -
d_call: TRBD1
cdr3_nt: TGTGCCAGTACTCATGGGACAGCCAAGAACACTGAAGCTTTCTTT
cdr3_aa: CASTHGTAKNTEAFF

cdr3_length: 13
j_call: TRBJ1-2
v_call: TRBV29-1
clone_size: once
d_call: -
cdr3_nt: TGCAGCGTTCTTGAAGGGTCGAACTATGGCTACACCTTC
cdr3_aa: CSVLEGSNYGYTF

cdr3_length: 12
j_call: TRBJ2-7
v_call: TRBV27
clone_size: few
d_call: TRBD1
cdr3_nt: TGTGCCAGCAGGGGGGACAGTTACGAGCAGTACTTC
cdr3_aa: CASRGDSYEQYF

cdr3_length: 16
j_call: TRBJ2-2
v_call: TRBV27
clone_size: -
d_call: TRBD1
cdr3_nt: TGTGCCAGCAGGGGAATAGGGACAGCTTTCACCGGGGAGCTGTTTTTT
cdr3_aa: CASRGIGTAFTGELFF

cdr3_length: 14
j_call: TRBJ1-5
v_call: TRBV19
clone_size: -
d_call: -
cdr3_nt: TGTGCCAGTAGTCTCGGCAGGGGTGGCCAGCCCCAGCATTTT
cdr3_aa: CASSLGRGGQPQHF

cdr3_length: 15
j_call: TRBJ2-2
v_call: TRBV6-5
clone_size: -
d_call: TRBD2
cdr3_nt: TGTGCCAGCAGTTACAGCGGGAGGGATACCGGGGAGCTGTTTTTT
cdr3_aa: CASSYSGRDTGELFF

cdr3_length: 17
j_call: TRBJ2-7
v_call: TRBV5-6
clone_size: -
d_call: TRBD2
cdr3_nt: TGTGCCAGCAGCTGGGACGCTGGGACTAGCGGGCTCTACGAGCAGTACTTC
cdr3_aa: CASSWDAGTSGLYEQYF

cdr3_length: 13
j_call: TRBJ2-7
v_call: TRBV11-2
clone_size: -
d_call: TRBD1
cdr3_nt: TGTGCCAGCAGTATCGGGACAGGTTACGAGCAGTACTTC
cdr3_aa: CASSIGTGYEQYF

cdr3_length: 10
j_call: TRBJ2-3
v_call: TRBV27
clone_size: -
d_call: -
cdr3_nt: TGTGCCACGGGCACAGATACGCAGTATTTT
cdr3_aa: CATGTDTQYF

cdr3_length: 12
j_call: TRBJ2-7
v_call: TRBV15
clone_size: -
d_call: -
cdr3_nt: TGTGCCACCAGCAGAGAGGAGACAGAGCAGTACTTC
cdr3_aa: CATSREETEQYF

cdr3_length: 15
j_call: TRBJ2-7
v_call: TRBV28
clone_size: -
d_call: -
cdr3_nt: TGTGCCAGCAGTTTAAGGGGGGCCTTGTACTATTGGCAGTACTTC
cdr3_aa: CASSLRGALYYWQYF

cdr3_length: 17
j_call: TRBJ2-7
v_call: TRBV4-2
clone_size: -
d_call: -
cdr3_nt: TGTGCCAGCAGTGCAAGATCCGGGTCAGGGGCCCCCTACGAGCAGTACTTC
cdr3_aa: CASSARSGSGAPYEQYF

cdr3_length: 14
j_call: TRBJ2-1
v_call: TRBV27
clone_size: -
d_call: -
cdr3_nt: TGTGCCAGCAGTTTAACGCAGGGGCGGACTGAGCAGTTCTTC
cdr3_aa: CASSLTQGRTEQFF

cdr3_length: 15
j_call: TRBJ2-1
v_call: TRBV7-6
clone_size: -
d_call: TRBD1
cdr3_nt: TGTGCCAGCAGCTCTACCGGGACAGGGTACAATGAGCAGTTCTTC
cdr3_aa: CASSSTGTGYNEQFF

cdr3_length: 13
j_call: TRBJ2-7
v_call: TRBV4-1
clone_size: -
d_call: -
cdr3_nt: TGCGCCAGCAGCCAAGCCGGAGCTTACGAGCAGTACTTC
cdr3_aa: CASSQAGAYEQYF

cdr3_length: 15
j_call: TRBJ2-7
v_call: TRBV5-8
clone_size: -
d_call: -
cdr3_nt: TGTGCCAGCAGCTTGGGGCAGTTCAATTTCTACGAGCAGTACTTC
cdr3_aa: CASSLGQFNFYEQYF

cdr3_length: 17
j_call: TRBJ1-3
v_call: TRBV11-2
clone_size: -
d_call: -
cdr3_nt: TGTGCCAGCAGCCCCACTATTCGGTCGAACTCTGGAAACACCATATATTTT
cdr3_aa: CASSPTIRSNSGNTIYF

cdr3_length: 15
j_call: TRBJ1-5
v_call: TRBV27
clone_size: -
d_call: -
cdr3_nt: TGTGCCAGCAGGAAGACAACCCTTGGCAATCAGCCCCAGCATTTT
cdr3_aa: CASRKTTLGNQPQHF

cdr3_length: 15
j_call: TRBJ2-3
v_call: TRBV6-1
clone_size: -
d_call: -
cdr3_nt: TGTGCCAGCAGTGAATCCGGCTGGACCACAGATACGCAGTATTTT
cdr3_aa: CASSESGWTTDTQYF

cdr3_length: 16
j_call: TRBJ2-7
v_call: TRBV5-1
clone_size: -
d_call: TRBD1
cdr3_nt: TGCGCCAGCAGCTTGGCCACACGACAGGGGGGCTACGAGCAGTACTTC
cdr3_aa: CASSLATRQGGYEQYF

cdr3_length: 16
j_call: TRBJ2-5
v_call: TRBV7-8
clone_size: -
d_call: -
cdr3_nt: TGTGCCAGCAGCTTAGTGGGGACTCGGATACAAGAGACCCAGTACTTC
cdr3_aa: CASSLVGTRIQETQYF